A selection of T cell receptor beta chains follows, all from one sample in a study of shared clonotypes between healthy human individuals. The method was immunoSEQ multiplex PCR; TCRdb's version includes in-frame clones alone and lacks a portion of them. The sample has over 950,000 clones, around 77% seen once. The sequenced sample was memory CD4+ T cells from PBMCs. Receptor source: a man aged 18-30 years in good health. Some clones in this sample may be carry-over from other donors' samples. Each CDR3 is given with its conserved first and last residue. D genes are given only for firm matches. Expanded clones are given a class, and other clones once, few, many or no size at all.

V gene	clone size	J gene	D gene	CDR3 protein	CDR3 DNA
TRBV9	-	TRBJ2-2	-	CASSYLNTGELFF	TGTGCCAGCTCTTACCTGAACACCGGGGAGCTGTTTTTT
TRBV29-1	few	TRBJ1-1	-	CSVERAGVGTEAFF	TGCAGCGTTGAAAGGGCAGGGGTGGGCACTGAAGCTTTCTTT
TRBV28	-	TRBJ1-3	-	CASTTRVISGNTIYF	TGTGCCAGCACCACGCGAGTGATCTCTGGAAACACCATATATTTT
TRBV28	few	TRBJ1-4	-	CASSFLGATNEKLFF	TGTGCCAGCAGTTTTTTGGGGGCAACTAATGAAAAACTGTTTTTT
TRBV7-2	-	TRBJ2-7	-	CASSPAVDEQYF	TGTGCCAGCAGCCCAGCGGTCGACGAGCAGTACTTC
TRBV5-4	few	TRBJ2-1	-	CASSFAPPLTYNEQFF	TGTGCCAGCAGCTTTGCGCCCCCCCTTACCTACAATGAGCAGTTCTTC
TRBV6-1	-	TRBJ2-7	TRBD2	CASTRLAGGNYEQYF	TGTGCCAGCACTAGACTAGCGGGAGGGAACTACGAGCAGTACTTC
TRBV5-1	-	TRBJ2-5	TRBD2	CASSPTPVREGLETQYF	TGCGCCAGCAGTCCTACCCCTGTGCGGGAGGGCCTAGAGACCCAGTACTTC
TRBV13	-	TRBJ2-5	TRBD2	CASSQKLASGVTETQYF	TGTGCCAGCAGCCAAAAACTAGCGAGCGGGGTCACAGAGACCCAGTACTTC
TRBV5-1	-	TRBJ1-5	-	CASSLRGGSEPQHF	TGCGCCAGCAGCTTGAGGGGGGGTAGCGAACCCCAGCATTTT
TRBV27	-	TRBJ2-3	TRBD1	CASSVTGGGTDTQYF	TGTGCCAGCAGCGTGACAGGGGGCGGCACAGATACGCAGTATTTT
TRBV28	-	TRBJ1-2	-	CASAASVGGYTF	TGTGCCAGCGCTGCATCCGTCGGGGGCTACACCTTC
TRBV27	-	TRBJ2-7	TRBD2	CASADFGTSGRGPYF	TGTGCCAGCGCGGATTTCGGGACTAGCGGGAGAGGGCCGTACTTC
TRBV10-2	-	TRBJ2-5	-	CASRLGGGMTQETQYF	TGCGCCAGCAGATTGGGGGGAGGAATGACCCAAGAGACCCAGTACTTC
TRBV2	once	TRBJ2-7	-	CASSVTSYEQYF	TGTGCCAGCAGTGTTACCTCCTACGAGCAGTACTTC
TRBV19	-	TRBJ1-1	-	CASSIRANTEAFF	TGTGCCAGTAGTATTCGGGCGAACACTGAAGCTTTCTTT
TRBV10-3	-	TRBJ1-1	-	CAIRGHGLDTEAFF	TGTGCCATCAGGGGCCACGGGTTGGACACTGAAGCTTTCTTT
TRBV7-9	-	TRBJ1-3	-	CASSLRAVGVGNTIYF	TGTGCCAGCAGCTTAAGGGCAGTGGGCGTTGGAAACACCATATATTTT
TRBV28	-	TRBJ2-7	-	CASSLPQTYEQYF	TGTGCCAGCAGTTTACCCCAGACCTACGAGCAGTACTTC
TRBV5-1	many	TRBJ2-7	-	CASSLGVGFSYEQYF	TGCGCCAGCAGCTTGGGAGTAGGTTTCTCCTACGAGCAGTACTTC
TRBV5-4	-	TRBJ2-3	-	CASSSQATSTDTQYF	TGTGCCAGCAGCTCCCAGGCTACTAGCACAGATACGCAGTATTTT
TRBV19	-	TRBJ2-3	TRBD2	CASSRPSGASTDTQYF	TGTGCCAGTAGTAGACCTAGCGGCGCTAGCACAGATACGCAGTATTTT
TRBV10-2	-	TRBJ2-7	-	CASSDREQYF	TGCGCCAGCAGTGACAGAGAGCAGTACTTC
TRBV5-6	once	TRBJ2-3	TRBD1	CASSLEWGRGPADTQYF	TGTGCCAGCAGCTTGGAATGGGGCAGGGGGCCCGCAGATACGCAGTATTTT
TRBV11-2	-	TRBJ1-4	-	CASSTGGIKEKLFF	TGTGCCAGCAGTACCGGAGGGATAAAGGAAAAACTGTTTTTT
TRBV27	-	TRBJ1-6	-	CASSLNDRSPLHF	TGTGCCAGCAGTTTAAATGACCGATCACCCCTCCACTTT
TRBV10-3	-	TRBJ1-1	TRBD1	CAISEGRTGGVTEAFF	TGTGCCATCAGTGAGGGGCGGACAGGGGGCGTCACTGAAGCTTTCTTT
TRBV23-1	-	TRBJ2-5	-	CGWAPGGKETQYF	TGCGGCTGGGCCCCCGGGGGCAAAGAGACCCAGTACTTC
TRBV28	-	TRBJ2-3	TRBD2	CASSPGGLNTDTQYF	TGTGCCAGCAGTCCGGGGGGACTCAACACAGATACGCAGTATTTT
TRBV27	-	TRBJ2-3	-	CASSFIPTGDTDTQYF	TGTGCCAGCAGTTTCATCCCGACAGGAGACACAGATACGCAGTATTTT
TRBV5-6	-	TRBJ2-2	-	CASSLVLALNTGELFF	TGTGCCAGCAGCTTGGTTTTAGCGCTGAACACCGGGGAGCTGTTTTTT
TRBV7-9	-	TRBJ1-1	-	CASSLGMGLTEAFF	TGTGCCAGCAGCTTAGGGATGGGGCTAACTGAAGCTTTCTTT
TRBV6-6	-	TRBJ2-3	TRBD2	CASSGTSGKIDTQYF	TGTGCCAGCAGTGGGACTAGCGGAAAAATAGATACGCAGTATTTT
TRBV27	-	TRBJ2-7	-	CASRFTGQGGYEQYF	TGTGCCAGCAGATTCACGGGACAAGGTGGCTACGAGCAGTACTTC
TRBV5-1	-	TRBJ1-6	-	CASKGGTPVGDSPLHF	TGCGCCAGCAAAGGGGGGACGCCAGTCGGGGATTCACCCCTCCACTTT
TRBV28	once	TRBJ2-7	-	CASSGQRSSYEQYF	TGTGCCAGCAGTGGGCAGCGGAGCTCCTACGAGCAGTACTTC
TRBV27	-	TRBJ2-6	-	CASSFRSSGANVLTF	TGTGCCAGCAGTTTTCGGAGCTCTGGGGCCAACGTCCTGACTTTC
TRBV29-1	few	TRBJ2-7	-	CSVAGGDEQYF	TGCAGCGTTGCAGGGGGGGACGAGCAGTACTTC
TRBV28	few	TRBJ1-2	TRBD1	CASIRTGRPYGYTF	TGTGCCAGCATACGGACAGGGCGACCATATGGCTACACCTTC
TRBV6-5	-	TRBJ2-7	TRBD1	CASSERQGHSGQYF	TGTGCCAGCAGCGAACGACAGGGCCATAGTGGGCAGTACTTC
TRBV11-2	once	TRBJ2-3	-	CASSLPPASSTDTQYF	TGTGCCAGCAGCTTACCACCGGCTTCTAGCACAGATACGCAGTATTTT